Presented here are 25 T cell receptor beta chains from one specimen sequenced in a study of graft-versus-host responses after intestinal transplantation. These receptors have no identified antigens. Assay used: immunoSEQ multiplex PCR; TCRdb lists only in-frame clones, some missing. This sample has 55,000 to 80,000 clones, with roughly nine tenths found just once. The material sequenced was unstimulated CD8+ T cells sorted from spleen or lymph node cells, taken before transplant. Receptors were obtained from a human donor who was the organ donor for an intestinal transplant.

This clone was recorded a few times. V is TRBV27 and J is TRBJ1-4, with 7 bases fitting TRBD1. Germline V CDR1 and CDR2: MNHEY, SMNVEV (reference sequence). This CDR3 has 16 amino acids. V trimming: 5 bases; J trimming: 5 bases; junction bases outside the gene matches: 11. CDR3 nucleotide sequence: TGTGCCAGCAGTGCGCGACAGGGTCGGGGGAATGAAAAACTGTTTTTT. Translated, it gives CASSARQGRGNEKLFF.

V is TRBV27 and J is TRBJ2-1; the D is unclear. V shed 0 bases and J shed 5 bases, with 11 bases lying between them. Per the germline V gene, CDR1 is MNHEY and CDR2 is SMNVEV (reference sequence). The CDR3 has 15 residues. The CDR3 DNA follows: TGTGCCAGCAGTTTATCATTCTATGGTAACAATGAGCAGTTCTTC. Protein product: CASSLSFYGNNEQFF.

This chain links TRBV29-1 with TRBJ2-4; 7 nucleotides agree with TRBD2. CDR1 is SQVTM and CDR2 is ANQGSEA in the germline V gene. The CDR3 has 19 residues. The junction had 17 bases not matched to a gene; V was cut back by 0 bases and J by 3 bases. In DNA, the CDR3 is TGCAGCGTTGAAGATCTTCAGGCAGGGAGGGAGTTAGGCAAAAACATTCAGTACTTC. This sequence encodes CSVEDLQAGRELGKNIQYF.

This rearrangement joins TRBV7-3 to TRBJ2-7; D not resolved. In germline, CDR1 is SGHTA, CDR2 FQGTGA. V was clipped by 2 bases and J by 1 base, with 9 bases between them. CDR3 size: 14 residues. The CDR3 loop reads CASSLGGGSYEQYF. The CDR3 DNA follows: TGTGCCAGCAGCTTAGGTGGCGGTTCCTACGAGCAGTACTTC. Complete variable domain (other parts from reference TRBV7-3 and TRBJ2-7): GAGVSQTPSNKVTEKGKYVELRCDPISGHTALYWYRQSLGQGPEFLIYFQGTGAADDSGLPNDRFFAVRPEGSVSTLKIQRTERGDSAVYLCASSLGGGSYEQYFGPGTRLTVT.

To note about this clone: This sample also contains other DNA sequences that code for the same CDR3. The chain uses TRBV28 and TRBJ2-7; 7 nucleotides match TRBD1. J gave up 3 bases and V 6 bases, and 5 bases lay outside the gene matches. This CDR3 is built from 13 residues. The germline gives CDR1 MDHEN, CDR2 SYDVKM. The chain's CDR3 is CASSLGTVYEQYF. CDR3 bases: TGTGCCAGCAGCCTAGGGACAGTCTACGAGCAGTACTTC.

This chain uses TRBV6-1 with TRBJ2-1; TRBD2 agrees at 7 bases. The CDR3 covers 16 residues. The V segment lost 3 bases and the J segment 6 bases; nucleotides outside the gene matches: 11. In germline, CDR1 is MNHNS, CDR2 SASEGT. This CDR3 is CASSDVPGGRGNEQFF. CDR3 bases: TGTGCCAGCAGTGATGTTCCGGGAGGTAGGGGCAATGAGCAGTTCTTC.

The rearrangement links TRBV19 to TRBJ1-4; no clear D gene. Trimming left V 3 bases short and J 8 bases short, with 10 bases between. The CDR3 loop spans 13 amino acids. The germline V gene has CDR1 LNHDA and CDR2 SQIVND (reference sequence). In DNA form, the CDR3 reads TGTGCCAGTAGTATTGTGTTTCGGGAAAAACTGTTTTTT. It specifies CASSIVFREKLFF.

This sequence joins TRBV28 and TRBJ2-1; 7 bases line up with TRBD1. The CDR3 is 13 amino acids. Germline-derived CDR1 and CDR2 are MDHEN and SYDVKM. V was clipped by 7 bases and J by 3 bases; unmatched bases: 3. This chain's CDR3 is CASTGTVYNEQFF. CDR3 in DNA: TGTGCCAGCACCGGGACAGTCTACAATGAGCAGTTCTTC.

The chain links TRBV15 to TRBJ2-1, with D tentatively TRBD2 (5 bases). Germline CDR1 reads LNHNV; CDR2 reads YYDKDF (reference sequence). The CDR3 totals 14 residues. Trimming stripped 3 bases from V and 4 bases from J, with 10 bases between. This CDR3 is CATSSLRTYNEQFF. Written as DNA, the CDR3 is TGTGCCACCAGCAGTCTCAGGACTTACAATGAGCAGTTCTTC.

The gene calls are TRBV6-1 and TRBJ2-7, with TRBD1 identical over 12 bases. The CDR3 totals 16 residues. Germline V gene lookup returns CDR1 MNHNS and CDR2 SASEGT. Trimming removed 0 bases from V and 5 bases from J; junction bases left unmatched: 5. This CDR3 reads CASSEAVGQGAHEQYF. The CDR3 nucleotides read TGTGCCAGCAGTGAAGCCGTGGGACAGGGGGCCCACGAGCAGTACTTC.

The chain is built from TRBV4-1 and TRBJ1-5; possibly TRBD1 for D (5 bases). Germline loops: CDR1 MGHRA, CDR2 YSYEKL. The length of the CDR3 is 16 residues. Trimming took 1 base from V and 2 from J, leaving 12 bases between them. CDR3 nucleotides: TGCGCCAGCAGCCAAGGTCCAGGGCAGGGCAATCAGCCCCAGCATTTT. Protein sequence: CASSQGPGQGNQPQHF.

This clone is a singleton in its sample. The V gene is TRBV11-3, the J gene TRBJ2-1, with 7 nucleotides matching TRBD2. Germline values: CDR1 SGHNT, CDR2 YENEEA. The CDR3 sequence is 13 residues long. V trimming: 1 base; J trimming: 8 bases; junction bases outside the gene matches: 2. The CDR3 sequence is CASSLGLAHEQFF. For the CDR3, the DNA is TGTGCCAGCAGCTTAGGACTAGCCCATGAGCAGTTCTTC.

The V call is TRBV7-2, the J call TRBJ2-7, with 7 positions matching TRBD2. The CDR3 has 15 amino acids. V was clipped by 6 bases and J by 0 bases; unmatched bases: 8. The germline V gene has CDR1 SGHTA and CDR2 FQGNSA. In DNA, the CDR3 is TGTGCCAGCAGTTACGACAGCGGGATCTCCTACGAGCAGTACTTC. Residues: CASSYDSGISYEQYF.

The rearrangement uses TRBV5-1 and TRBJ2-7, with TRBD2 matching 16 bases. Germline V lookup: CDR1 SGHRS, CDR2 YFSETQ. The CDR3 has 16 amino acids. V was clipped by 5 bases and J by 6 bases; unmatched bases: 8. The CDR3 loop is CASRPGTSGREGEQYF. As DNA, the CDR3 is TGCGCCAGCAGACCCGGGACTAGCGGGAGGGAAGGCGAGCAGTACTTC.

V and J are TRBV19 and TRBJ2-1; TRBD2 agrees at 11 bases. V trimming: 7 bases; J trimming: 7 bases; junction bases outside the gene matches: 12. Germline lookup yields CDR1 LNHDA and CDR2 SQIVND (reference sequence). The CDR3 totals 16 residues. As DNA, the CDR3 is TGTGCCAGTACCATAGCGGGAGGGCCGTCATTGAATGAGCAGTTCTTC. As protein: CASTIAGGPSLNEQFF.

Note on this clone: One end of the junction is discordant with germline, which a read error may explain. The gene calls are TRBV10-3 and TRBJ1-4; the D gene is possibly TRBD1 (6 bases). CDR3 length: 15 amino acids. CDR1 is ENHRY and CDR2 is SYGVKD in the germline V gene. The CDR3 loop is CAITEGYRVSEKLFF. DNA for the CDR3: TGTGCCATCACTGAGGGGTACAGGGTAAGTGAAAAACTGTTTTTT.

The chain has TRBV7-9 and TRBJ1-2; 7 bases are a match to TRBD1. J gave up 5 bases and V 4 bases, and 13 bases lay outside the gene matches. Germline CDR1 SEHNR, CDR2 FQNEAQ (reference sequence). CDR3 size: 16 residues. CDR3 coding DNA: TGTGCCAGCAGCTCAGACCAGACAGGGACCTTTTATGGCTACACCTTC. Translation: CASSSDQTGTFYGYTF.

The sample holds a few counts of this clone. Different DNA sequences within this sample yield the same CDR3. This chain links TRBV28 with TRBJ1-3; D perhaps matches TRBD1 (6 bases). V lost 5 bases, J lost 2 bases, and 10 bases lay in between. In germline, CDR1 is MDHEN, CDR2 SYDVKM. CDR3 length equals 14 residues. DNA for the CDR3: TGTGCCAGCAGTGCGGGGGGCGCTGGAAACACCATATATTTT. As protein: CASSAGGAGNTIYF.

This sequence joins TRBV19 and TRBJ2-5, with a tentative D call TRBD2 (5 bases). CDR3 length equals 14 residues. The V gene's germline CDR1 is LNHDA and CDR2 SQIVND (reference sequence). The V end lost 3 bases, the J end lost 2 bases, and 10 bases lay between the germline ends. CDR3 sequence: CASSIGVRQETQYF. The CDR3 coding sequence is TGTGCCAGTAGTATCGGGGTGAGACAAGAGACCCAGTACTTC.

The sample holds one count of this clone. The DNA for the CDR3 is TGTGCCACCAGCAGAGACCGAGGGGGCTTAAACACCGGGGAGCTGTTTTTT. It yields the protein CATSRDRGGLNTGELFF. V is TRBV15 and J is TRBJ2-2; 7 nucleotides line up with TRBD1. The CDR3 totals 17 residues. The ends lost 0 bases at V and 2 bases at J; junction bases unmatched: 6. Germline CDR1 LNHNV, CDR2 YYDKDF (reference sequence).

This chain uses TRBV13 with TRBJ2-7; 12 bases are shared with TRBD2. V was pared by 3 bases and J by 3 bases, with 9 bases of the junction left unmatched. The CDR3 extends over 17 amino acids. The V gene's germline CDR1 is PRHDT and CDR2 FYEKMQ (reference sequence). The CDR3 DNA reads TGTGCCAGCAGCTTTGGTCTAGCGGGAGGGCCTTTCTACGAGCAGTACTTC. This translates into CASSFGLAGGPFYEQYF.

The chain links TRBV5-6 to TRBJ1-1; tentative D call: TRBD1 (5 bases). With 1 base removed from V and 3 bases from J, the gap between germline ends came to 13 bases. Germline CDR1 SGHDT, CDR2 YYEEEE. The CDR3 is made up of 15 amino acids. Written as DNA, the CDR3 is TGTGCCAGCAGCTTGAATGACAGAGAGTACACTGAAGCTTTCTTT. Its protein product is CASSLNDREYTEAFF.

In its sample, this clone was seen a few times. The chain carries TRBV4-1 and TRBJ2-7; 7 nucleotides match TRBD2. The germline CDR1 and CDR2 sequences are MGHRA and YSYEKL. V was clipped by 1 base and J by 3 bases; unmatched bases: 6. The length of the CDR3 is 15 residues. CDR3 sequence reads: CASSQATGTNYEQYF. CDR3 coding DNA: TGCGCCAGCAGCCAAGCTACCGGGACTAACTACGAGCAGTACTTC.

This clone is a singleton in its sample. This chain joins TRBV6-6 and TRBJ1-1; D unresolved. There are 12 residues in the CDR3. V lost 0 bases and J 5 bases, leaving 4 bases between the germline ends. Germline-derived CDR1 and CDR2 are MNHNY and SVGAGI (reference sequence). CDR3 nucleotides: TGTGCCAGCAGTTACTCGAGGACTGAAGCTTTCTTT. Translated, it gives CASSYSRTEAFF.

This rearrangement joins TRBV2 to TRBJ2-5; a weak D match, TRBD2 (6 bases). Germline CDR1 and CDR2: SNHLY and FYNNEI. The CDR3 is 15 amino acids. V was shortened by 3 bases and J by 1 base, with 12 bases between the two germline ends. This CDR3 is CASSDGAGAQETQYF. CDR3 in DNA: TGTGCCAGCAGTGATGGAGCGGGCGCCCAAGAGACCCAGTACTTC.